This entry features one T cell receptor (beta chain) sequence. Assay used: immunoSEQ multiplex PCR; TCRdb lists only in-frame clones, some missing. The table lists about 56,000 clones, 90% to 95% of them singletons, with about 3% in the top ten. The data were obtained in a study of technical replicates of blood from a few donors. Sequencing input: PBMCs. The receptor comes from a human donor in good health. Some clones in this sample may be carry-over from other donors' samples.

CDR3 in amino acids: CASNPTRRGSTNTGELFF. In DNA, the CDR3 is TGTGCCAGCAACCCGACTCGGCGGGGGTCCACGAACACCGGGGAGCTGTTTTTT. The rearrangement uses TRBV7-8 and TRBJ2-2, with 7 bases aligning to TRBD2. Germline assignment: CDR1 SGHVS and CDR2 FQNEAQ. The CDR3 is 18 amino acids. V was pared by 7 bases and J by 0 bases, with 14 bases of the junction left unmatched.